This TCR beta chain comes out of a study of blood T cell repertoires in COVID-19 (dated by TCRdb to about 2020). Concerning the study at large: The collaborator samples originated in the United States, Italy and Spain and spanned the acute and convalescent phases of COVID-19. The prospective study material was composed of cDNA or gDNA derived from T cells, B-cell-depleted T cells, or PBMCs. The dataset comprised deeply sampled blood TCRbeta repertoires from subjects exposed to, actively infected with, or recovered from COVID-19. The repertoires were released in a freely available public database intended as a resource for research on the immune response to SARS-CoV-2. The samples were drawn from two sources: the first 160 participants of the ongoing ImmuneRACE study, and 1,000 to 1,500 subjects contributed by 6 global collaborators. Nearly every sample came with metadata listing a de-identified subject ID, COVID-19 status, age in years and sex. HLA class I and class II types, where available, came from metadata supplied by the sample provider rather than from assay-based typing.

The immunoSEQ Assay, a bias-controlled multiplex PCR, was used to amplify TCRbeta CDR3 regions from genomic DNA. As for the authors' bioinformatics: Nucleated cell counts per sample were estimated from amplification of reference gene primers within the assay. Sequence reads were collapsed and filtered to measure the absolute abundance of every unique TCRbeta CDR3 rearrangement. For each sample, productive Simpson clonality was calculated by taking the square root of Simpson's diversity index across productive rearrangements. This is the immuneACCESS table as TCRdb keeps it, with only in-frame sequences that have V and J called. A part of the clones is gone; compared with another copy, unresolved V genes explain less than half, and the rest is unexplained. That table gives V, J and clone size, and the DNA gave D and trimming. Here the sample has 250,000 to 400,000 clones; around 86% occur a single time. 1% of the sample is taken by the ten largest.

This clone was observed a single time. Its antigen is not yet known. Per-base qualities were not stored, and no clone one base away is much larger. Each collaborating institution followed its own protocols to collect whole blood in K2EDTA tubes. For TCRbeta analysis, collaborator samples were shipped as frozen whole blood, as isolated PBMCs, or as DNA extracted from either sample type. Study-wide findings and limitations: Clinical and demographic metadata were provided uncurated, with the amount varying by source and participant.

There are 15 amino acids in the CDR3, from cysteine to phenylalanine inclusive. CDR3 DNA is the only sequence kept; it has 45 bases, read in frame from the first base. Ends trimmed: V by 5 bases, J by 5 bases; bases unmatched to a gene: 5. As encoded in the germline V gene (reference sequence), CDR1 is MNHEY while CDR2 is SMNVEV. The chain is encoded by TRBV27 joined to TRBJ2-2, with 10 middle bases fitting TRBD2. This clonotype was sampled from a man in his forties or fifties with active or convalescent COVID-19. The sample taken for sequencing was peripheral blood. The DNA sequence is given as TGTGCCAGCAGTAAACTAGCGGGGATTACCGGGGAGCTGTTTTTT. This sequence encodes CASSKLAGITGELFF.